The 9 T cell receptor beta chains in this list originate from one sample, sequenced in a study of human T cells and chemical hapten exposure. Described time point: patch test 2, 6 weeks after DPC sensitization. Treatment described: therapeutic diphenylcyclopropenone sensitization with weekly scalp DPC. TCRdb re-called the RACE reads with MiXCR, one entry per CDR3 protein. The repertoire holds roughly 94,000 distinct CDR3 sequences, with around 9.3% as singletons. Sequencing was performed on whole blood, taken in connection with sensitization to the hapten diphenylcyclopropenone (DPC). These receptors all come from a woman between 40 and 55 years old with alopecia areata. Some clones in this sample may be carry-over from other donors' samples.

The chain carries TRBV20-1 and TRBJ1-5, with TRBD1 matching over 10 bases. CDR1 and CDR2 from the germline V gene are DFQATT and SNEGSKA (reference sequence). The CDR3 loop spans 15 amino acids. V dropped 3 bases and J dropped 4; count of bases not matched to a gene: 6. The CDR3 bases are TGCAGTGCTAGTTTTCCGGGACAGGGGAATCAGCCCCAGCATTTT. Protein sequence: CSASFPGQGNQPQHF.

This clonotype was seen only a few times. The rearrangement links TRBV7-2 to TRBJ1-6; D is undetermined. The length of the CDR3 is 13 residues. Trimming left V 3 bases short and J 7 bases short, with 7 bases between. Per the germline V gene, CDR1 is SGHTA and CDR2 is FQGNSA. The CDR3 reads CASSLDINSPLHF. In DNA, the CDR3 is TGTGCCAGCAGCTTGGATATAAATTCACCCCTCCACTTT.

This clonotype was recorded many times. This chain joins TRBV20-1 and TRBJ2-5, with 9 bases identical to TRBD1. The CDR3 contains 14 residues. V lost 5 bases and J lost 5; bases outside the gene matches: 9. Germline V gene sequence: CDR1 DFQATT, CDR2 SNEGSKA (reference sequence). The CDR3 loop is CSAPTGGWGETQYF. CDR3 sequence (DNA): TGCAGTGCTCCCACAGGGGGCTGGGGGGAGACCCAGTACTTC.

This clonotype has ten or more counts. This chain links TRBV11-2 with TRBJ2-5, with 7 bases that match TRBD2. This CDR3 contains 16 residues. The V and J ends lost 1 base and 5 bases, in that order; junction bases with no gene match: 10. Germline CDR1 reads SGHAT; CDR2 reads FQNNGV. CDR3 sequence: CASSLGASGNRETQYF. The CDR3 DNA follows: TGTGCCAGCAGCTTAGGTGCCAGCGGGAATCGGGAGACCCAGTACTTC.

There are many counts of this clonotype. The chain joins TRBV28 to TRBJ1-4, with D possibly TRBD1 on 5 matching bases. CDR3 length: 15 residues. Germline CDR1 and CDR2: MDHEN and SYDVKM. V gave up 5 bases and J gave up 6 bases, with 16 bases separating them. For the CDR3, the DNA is TGTGCCAGCAGTCTCCCCGGGGACGGGCATGAAAAACTGTTTTTT. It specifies CASSLPGDGHEKLFF.

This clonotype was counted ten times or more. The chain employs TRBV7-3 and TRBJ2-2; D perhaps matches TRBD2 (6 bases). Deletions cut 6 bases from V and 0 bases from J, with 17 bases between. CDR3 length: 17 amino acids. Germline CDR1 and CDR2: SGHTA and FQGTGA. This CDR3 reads CASRSLATASNTGELFF. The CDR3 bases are TGTGCCAGCAGGTCCCTAGCGACGGCCTCGAACACCGGGGAGCTGTTTTTT. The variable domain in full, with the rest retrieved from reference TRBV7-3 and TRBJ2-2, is GAGVSQTPSNKVTEKGKYVELRCDPISGHTALYWYRQSLGQGPEFLIYFQGTGAADDSGLPNDRFFAVRPEGSVSTLKIQRTERGDSAVYLCASRSLATASNTGELFFGEGSRLTVL.

The CDR3, as DNA: TGCAGTGGTTCTCAGGGGGTCCCAAACACCGGGGAGCTGTTTTTT. It translates to CSGSQGVPNTGELFF. This chain uses TRBV20-1 with TRBJ2-2; 7 bases are a match to TRBD1. V gave up 7 bases and J gave up 2 bases; unmatched junction bases: 10. CDR1 is DFQATT, CDR2 SNEGSKA, per germline (reference sequence). This CDR3 is built from 15 residues.

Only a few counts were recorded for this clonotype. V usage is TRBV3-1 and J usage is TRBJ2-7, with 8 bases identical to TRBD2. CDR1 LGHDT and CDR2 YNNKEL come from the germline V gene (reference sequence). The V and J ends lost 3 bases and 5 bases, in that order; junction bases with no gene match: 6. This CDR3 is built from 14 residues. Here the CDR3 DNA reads TGTGCCAGCAGCCAGCCGGGGGGGCATGACGAGCAGTACTTC. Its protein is CASSQPGGHDEQYF.

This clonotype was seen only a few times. The CDR3 region has the DNA TGCAGTGCTCAGGACTTTCTGGATCAGCCCCAGCATTTT. This codes for CSAQDFLDQPQHF. The chain carries TRBV20-1 and TRBJ1-5; D is ambiguous. The germline V and J ends were trimmed by 5 bases and 5 bases, with 13 bases remaining between them. Germline V gene lookup returns CDR1 DFQATT and CDR2 SNEGSKA (reference sequence). This CDR3 comprises 13 residues.